Listed below are T cell receptor beta chains from one sample, sequenced in a study of CD8 T cells in Susac syndrome. TCRdb re-called the immunoSEQ multiplex PCR reads through MiXCR, storing one row per CDR3 protein. Among about 150,000 distinct CDR3 sequences listed, around 95% were seen once. The sample was CD4+ T cells from PBMCs. The receptors stem from a human donor with Susac syndrome. CDR3s include the opening cysteine and the closing phenylalanine or tryptophan. The D gene is left open where the match is weak. Some rows have no size entry. The others give once, few or many, or a class for an expanded clone.

J: TRBJ1-6; size: -; V: TRBV6-5; D: -; length: 14; CDR3: CASSPGVTNSPLHF; DNA: TGTGCCAGCAGTCCCGGGGTAACTAATTCACCCCTCCACTTT
J: TRBJ2-5; size: -; V: TRBV5-1; D: -; length: 15; CDR3: CASSLGGTPKETQYF; DNA: TGCGCCAGCAGCTTGGGCGGCACTCCGAAAGAGACCCAGTACTTC
J: TRBJ2-1; size: -; V: TRBV3-1; D: -; length: 13; CDR3: CASSPALGGEQFF; DNA: TGTGCCAGCAGCCCAGCCTTGGGGGGTGAGCAGTTCTTC
J: TRBJ1-4; size: once; V: TRBV6-6; D: -; length: 14; CDR3: CAARDPKRSEKLFF; DNA: TGTGCCGCCCGGGACCCCAAGCGGAGTGAAAAACTGTTTTTT
J: TRBJ1-2; size: once; V: TRBV18; D: TRBD1; length: 14; CDR3: CASSPGQVSYGYTF; DNA: TGTGCCAGCTCACCCGGACAGGTGTCCTATGGCTACACCTTC
J: TRBJ2-2; size: -; V: TRBV5-1; D: -; length: 15; CDR3: CASSPGVYPSGELFF; DNA: TGCGCCAGCAGCCCAGGAGTATATCCCTCCGGGGAGCTGTTTTTT
J: TRBJ1-2; size: -; V: TRBV4-2; D: -; length: 13; CDR3: CASSQGTADGYTF; DNA: TGTGCCAGCAGCCAAGGGACAGCGGATGGCTACACCTTC
J: TRBJ2-3; size: once; V: TRBV5-1; D: -; length: 15; CDR3: CASSPGVSVPDTQYF; DNA: TGCGCCAGCAGCCCGGGGGTGAGCGTTCCAGATACGCAGTATTTT
J: TRBJ1-6; size: -; V: TRBV7-2; D: -; length: 13; CDR3: CASSSYSREPLHF; DNA: TGTGCCAGCAGCTCCTACTCACGCGAACCCCTCCACTTT
J: TRBJ2-5; size: -; V: TRBV20-1; D: -; length: 12; CDR3: CSARQGQETQYF; DNA: TGCAGTGCTAGACAGGGTCAAGAGACCCAGTACTTC
J: TRBJ2-1; size: -; V: TRBV14; D: TRBD1; length: 17; CDR3: CASSQDLGTGVNNEQFF; DNA: TGTGCCAGCAGCCAAGATCTGGGGACAGGGGTAAACAATGAGCAGTTCTTC
J: TRBJ1-6; size: -; V: TRBV20-1; D: -; length: 15; CDR3: CSARWGISENSPLHF; DNA: TGCAGTGCTAGATGGGGTATCAGTGAGAATTCACCCCTCCACTTT
J: TRBJ1-4; size: -; V: TRBV20-1; D: TRBD1; length: 14; CDR3: CSARDRQGGEKLFF; DNA: TGCAGTGCTAGAGATAGACAGGGGGGCGAAAAACTGTTTTTT
J: TRBJ2-6; size: few; V: TRBV19; D: -; length: 13; CDR3: CASGDSGANVLTF; DNA: TGTGCCAGCGGAGATTCTGGGGCCAACGTCCTGACTTTC
J: TRBJ2-3; size: -; V: TRBV2; D: -; length: 13; CDR3: CASTRIRTDTQYF; DNA: TGTGCCAGCACACGGATTCGCACAGATACGCAGTATTTT
J: TRBJ1-1; size: -; V: TRBV6-2/TRBV6-3; D: -; length: 14; CDR3: CASAPRLKSTEAFF; DNA: TGTGCCAGCGCTCCCCGGCTGAAGAGCACTGAAGCTTTCTTT
J: TRBJ1-5; size: -; V: TRBV15; D: -; length: 17; CDR3: CATSRDSTGISNQPQHF; DNA: TGTGCCACCAGCAGAGATTCCACAGGGATTAGCAATCAGCCCCAGCATTTT
J: TRBJ1-5; size: once; V: TRBV12-3/TRBV12-4; D: -; length: 13; CDR3: CASSRDSSGPQHF; DNA: TGTGCCAGCAGTCGGGACTCATCGGGGCCCCAGCATTTT
J: TRBJ1-4; size: -; V: TRBV15; D: -; length: 17; CDR3: CATSRTQDTATNEKLFF; DNA: TGTGCCACCAGCAGAACACAGGATACAGCAACTAATGAAAAACTGTTTTTT
J: TRBJ1-6; size: once; V: TRBV4-2; D: -; length: 17; CDR3: CASSQEAASSYNSPLHF; DNA: TGTGCCAGCAGCCAAGAAGCCGCGAGCTCCTATAATTCACCCCTCCACTTT
J: TRBJ2-2; size: -; V: TRBV12-3/TRBV12-4; D: -; length: 14; CDR3: CASSPWKNTGELFF; DNA: TGTGCCAGCAGCCCTTGGAAGAACACCGGGGAGCTGTTTTTT
J: TRBJ1-1; size: -; V: TRBV29-1; D: -; length: 14; CDR3: CSVHRANANTEAFF; DNA: TGCAGCGTTCATCGGGCTAACGCGAACACTGAAGCTTTCTTT
J: TRBJ2-5; size: -; V: TRBV5-4; D: TRBD2; length: 14; CDR3: CASSFGGGKETQYF; DNA: TGTGCCAGCAGCTTTGGGGGGGGGAAAGAGACCCAGTACTTC
J: TRBJ1-1; size: -; V: TRBV29-1; D: -; length: 13; CDR3: CSVSYGPNTEAFF; DNA: TGCAGCGTTTCCTACGGGCCGAACACTGAAGCTTTCTTT
J: TRBJ2-1; size: once; V: TRBV25-1; D: -; length: 13; CDR3: CASTGRGSNEQFF; DNA: TGTGCCAGCACGGGCCGGGGGAGCAATGAGCAGTTCTTC
J: TRBJ1-6; size: -; V: TRBV12-3/TRBV12-4; D: -; length: 13; CDR3: CASSPRNNSPLHF; DNA: TGTGCCAGCAGTCCAAGGAATAATTCACCCCTCCACTTT